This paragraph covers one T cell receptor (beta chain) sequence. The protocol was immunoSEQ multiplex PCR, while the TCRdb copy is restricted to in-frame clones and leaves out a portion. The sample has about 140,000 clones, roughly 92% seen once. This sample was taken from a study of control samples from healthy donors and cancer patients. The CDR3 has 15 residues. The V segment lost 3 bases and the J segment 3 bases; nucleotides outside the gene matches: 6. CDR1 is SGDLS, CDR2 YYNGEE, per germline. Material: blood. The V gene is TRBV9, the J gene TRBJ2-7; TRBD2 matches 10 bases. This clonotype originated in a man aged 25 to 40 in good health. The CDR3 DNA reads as TGTGCCAGCAGCGCCGGACTAGCGGAACACTACGAGCAGTACTTC. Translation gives CASSAGLAEHYEQYF.